Given below is one T cell receptor (beta chain) in context. TCRdb itself ran the 5' RACE reads through MiXCR, one entry per CDR3 protein. Of around 82,000 distinct CDR3 sequences in the sample, under 15% are singletons; the top ten hold 0.58%. These data belong to a study of early T cells in non-severe SARS-CoV-2 infection. The V end lost 5 bases, the J end lost 1 base, and 11 bases lay between the germline ends. The CDR3 covers 14 residues. The germline CDR1 and CDR2 sequences are SEHNR and FQNEAQ (reference sequence). Sequencing was carried out using whole blood. The sequence was obtained from an adult who was a healthcare worker with PCR-confirmed SARS-CoV-2 infection or an uninfected control (not recorded which). The V and J genes are TRBV7-9 and TRBJ1-1; no clear D gene. This chain's CDR3 is CASSPLLGNTEAFF. The CDR3 bases are TGTGCCAGCAGCCCCCTTCTCGGGAACACTGAAGCTTTCTTT.